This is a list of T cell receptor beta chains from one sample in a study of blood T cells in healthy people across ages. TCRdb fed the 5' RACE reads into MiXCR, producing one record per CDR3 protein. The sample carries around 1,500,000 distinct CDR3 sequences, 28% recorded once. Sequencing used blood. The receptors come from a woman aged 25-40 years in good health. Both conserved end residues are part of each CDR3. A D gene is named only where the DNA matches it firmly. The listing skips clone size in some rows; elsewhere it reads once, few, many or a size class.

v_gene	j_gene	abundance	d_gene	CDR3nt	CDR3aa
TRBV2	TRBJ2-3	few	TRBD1	TGTGCCAGCCGGAGGGGGACAGGGGGCACAGATACGCAGTATTTT	CASRRGTGGTDTQYF
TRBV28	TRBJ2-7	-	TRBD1	TGTGCCAGCGTAGGACAGGGTGCTCGCTACGAGCAGTACTTC	CASVGQGARYEQYF
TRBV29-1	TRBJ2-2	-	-	TGCAGCGTTGGGGGCGGCACCGGGGAGCTGTTTTTT	CSVGGGTGELFF
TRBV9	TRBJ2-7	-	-	TGTGCCAGCAGCGCCCGACAGGATCGCGCCGAGCAGTACTTC	CASSARQDRAEQYF
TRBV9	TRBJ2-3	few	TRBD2	TGTGCCAGCAGCGCTTCGGGACTAGCATCCGATACGCAGTATTTT	CASSASGLASDTQYF
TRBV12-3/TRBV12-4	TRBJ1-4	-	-	TGTGCCAGCAGTTCGGAGGGTGCGGTGGAAAAACTGTTTTTT	CASSSEGAVEKLFF
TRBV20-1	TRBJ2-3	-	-	TGCGGTGCTAGATCCTTTACTAGCAGCACAGATACGCAGTATTTT	CGARSFTSSTDTQYF
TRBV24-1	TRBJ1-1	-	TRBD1	TGTGCCACCAGTGACAATAGACAGGGGAACACTGAAGCTTTCTTT	CATSDNRQGNTEAFF
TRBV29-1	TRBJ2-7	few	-	TGCAGCGTTGAGTCGGAGTACGAGCAGTACTTC	CSVESEYEQYF
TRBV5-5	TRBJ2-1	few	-	TGTGCCAGCAGCCCTCTAGCTTCCTCTCGCCATGAGCAGTTCTTC	CASSPLASSRHEQFF
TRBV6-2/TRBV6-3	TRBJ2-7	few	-	TGTGCCAGCAGTTACTCGGACGGGGAGCAGTACTTC	CASSYSDGEQYF
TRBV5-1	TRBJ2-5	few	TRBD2	TGCGCCAGCAGCTTGCCCTTCAGTGGACTAGGAGAGACCCAGTACTTC	CASSLPFSGLGETQYF
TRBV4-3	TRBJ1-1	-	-	TGCGCCAGCAGCCAAGATAGTCAGGCCCCTGAAGCTTTCTTT	CASSQDSQAPEAFF
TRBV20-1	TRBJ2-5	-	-	TGCAGTGTTCGATCCACAGGGTTGGAGACCCAGTACTTC	CSVRSTGLETQYF
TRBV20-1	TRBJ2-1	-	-	TGCAGTGCTAGAGGCCGAGAGACCTACAATGAGCAGTTCTTC	CSARGRETYNEQFF
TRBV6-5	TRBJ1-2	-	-	TGTGCCAGCAGTTACTCAGGGAGTGGGGACTATGGCTACACCTTC	CASSYSGSGDYGYTF
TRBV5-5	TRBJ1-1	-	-	TGTGCCAGCAGCTTGTATGGGGGCGTGGGCACTGAAGCTTTCTTT	CASSLYGGVGTEAFF
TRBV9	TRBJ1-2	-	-	TGTGCCAGCAGCGCAGAATGGGCTGACTATGGCTACACCTTC	CASSAEWADYGYTF
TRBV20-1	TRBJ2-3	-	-	TGCAGTGCTAGACATCCTACGTTCACAGATACGCAGTATTTT	CSARHPTFTDTQYF
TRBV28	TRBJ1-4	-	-	TGTGCCAGCACCTACGCAGACGAGCGGGGAAATGAAAAACTGTTTTTT	CASTYADERGNEKLFF